This paragraph covers one T cell receptor beta chain sequence. The V gene's germline CDR1 is LNHDA and CDR2 SQIVND (reference sequence). CDR3 length: 17 amino acids. V was clipped by 5 bases and J by 6 bases; unmatched bases: 15. The record originates from a study of cytomegalovirus exposure and HLA in healthy donors. Measured with immunoSEQ multiplex PCR; TCRdb has only the in-frame clones, and not every one. Counted here are 55,000 to 70,000 clones, 92% occurring once; the ten biggest clones make up under 5.5%. The source material was PBMCs. The receptor was isolated from a man aged 18-30 years in good health and CMV-seropositive. The rearrangement uses TRBV19 and TRBJ2-1, with 8 nucleotides matching TRBD2. The CDR3: CASSALSPSSGINEQFF. As DNA, the CDR3 is TGTGCCAGTAGTGCCCTATCCCCTAGTAGCGGGATCAATGAGCAGTTCTTC.